This T cell receptor beta chain was sequenced for a study of cytomegalovirus exposure and HLA in healthy donors. Trimming at V came to 4 bases and at J to 5 bases, leaving 8 bases not matched to a gene. The CDR3 spans 15 residues. Germline CDR1 WNHNN, CDR2 SYGVQD (reference sequence). The study sampled nominally healthy donors, though unrecorded immune exposures were likely. Primers: 60 Vbeta forward and 13 Jbeta reverse. Generated by immunoSEQ multiplex PCR, the TCRdb table keeps only in-frame clones and is missing some. Seen here are about 160,000 clones, roughly 77% observed once, and the top ten hold 3.7%. This clone turned up a few times.

What was sequenced was PBMCs. This rearrangement joins TRBV10-1 to TRBJ1-1, with 9 nucleotides matching TRBD1. This clonotype originated in a man aged 25-45 years in good health and CMV-seropositive. This chain's CDR3 is CASSGLGTGPTEAFF. The CDR3, as DNA: TGCGCCAGCAGTGGCCTTGGGACAGGGCCTACTGAAGCTTTCTTT.